These T cell receptor beta chains were read from a single sample in a study of cytomegalovirus exposure and HLA in healthy donors. Sequencing was performed with immunoSEQ multiplex PCR; in TCRdb, only in-frame clones are kept and a portion is missing. The sample contains about 150,000 clones, approximately 80% of which appear only once. The sample taken for sequencing was PBMCs. The receptors stem from a woman aged 40-49 years in good health and CMV-seropositive. Each CDR3 is given with its conserved first and last residue. D genes are given only for firm matches.

d_call	v_call	j_call	cdr3_aa
TRBD2	TRBV11-3	TRBJ2-1	CASSLQAPGGGYNEQFF
TRBD2	TRBV4-1	TRBJ2-5	CASSQELARQETQYF
TRBD1	TRBV30	TRBJ1-3	CAWGQGGNTIYF
TRBD1	TRBV19	TRBJ2-1	CAPVRQGVPYNEQFF
NA	TRBV5-6	TRBJ2-3	CASSNLYGKVDTQYF
NA	TRBV11-2	TRBJ1-1	CASSRQMNTEAFF
NA	TRBV7-3	TRBJ1-4	CASTLTRLGGEKLFF
TRBD1	TRBV7-8	TRBJ1-2	CASSPAGIQGYGYTF
NA	TRBV15	TRBJ1-5	CATSRPGLLTANQPQHF
NA	TRBV9	TRBJ2-7	CASSVGLGAGAYEQYF
TRBD2	TRBV28	TRBJ2-1	CASSLRALAGVEQFF
TRBD1	TRBV5-1	TRBJ2-1	CASSLAGGQGWNEQFF
NA	TRBV27	TRBJ1-5	CASSPQGFGTLAHQPQHF
NA	TRBV5-1	TRBJ2-3	CASSLPGGTDTQYF
NA	TRBV5-6	TRBJ2-5	CASSLVARGETQYF
TRBD1	TRBV29-1	TRBJ1-5	CSVRGTGLNQPQHF
TRBD2	TRBV18	TRBJ2-7	CASSHPTSGSYEQYF
NA	TRBV10-3	TRBJ2-5	CAIRGGTNGDQETQYF
NA	TRBV2	TRBJ2-2	CASSEARSTVGELFF
NA	TRBV7-9	TRBJ1-4	CASSSWEDRTEKLFF
TRBD2	TRBV13	TRBJ2-7	CASSLGGLAGGPERYEQYF
NA	TRBV6-6	TRBJ2-7	CASSNGGAVNEQYF
TRBD1	TRBV2	TRBJ1-3	CASGDRGNTIYF
NA	TRBV15	TRBJ1-2	CATSRDYASGYTF
NA	TRBV28	TRBJ1-3	CASVSPRGWAGNTIYF
NA	TRBV5-1	TRBJ1-1	CASNVDEGLEAFF
TRBD1	TRBV15	TRBJ2-1	CATSTTRTGGSYNEQFF
NA	TRBV29-1	TRBJ1-1	CSVGGGTEAFF
TRBD1	TRBV5-4	TRBJ2-1	CASSLERGGPLHNEQFF
NA	TRBV9	TRBJ1-2	CASSVAREGYTF
NA	TRBV14	TRBJ2-3	CASSQAGVDTQYF
NA	TRBV4-1	TRBJ1-4	CASSQMTGNNEKLFF
NA	TRBV19	NA	CASRDGGYEQYF
NA	TRBV11-2	TRBJ2-5	CASSGMRSGETQYF
NA	TRBV7-8	TRBJ2-7	CASSLSGEGEQYF
TRBD2	TRBV5-4	TRBJ2-3	CAATIAGGGTQYF
NA	TRBV30	TRBJ2-5	CAWRWAGETQYF
NA	TRBV7-2	TRBJ2-1	CASSLFGRSSYNEQFF
NA	TRBV5-6	TRBJ2-3	CASSLEGGGAQYF
NA	TRBV30	TRBJ2-7	CAWSALRTSFYEQYF
NA	TRBV30	TRBJ1-5	CAWSVAAGNQPQHF